This TCR beta chain is drawn from a study of T cells in Graves' hyperthyroidism and ophthalmopathy. About the study: Pretreatment peripheral blood was obtained at initial diagnosis. Findings of the study overall: Blood shared most expanded thyroid clonotypes above 0.001.

This clonotype was detected only a few times. Its matching antigen is unknown. Germline values: CDR1 MRHNA, CDR2 SNTAGT. This CDR3 has 13 residues. V was shortened by 0 bases and J by 5 bases, with 5 bases between the two germline ends. Any patient presenting with uncontrolled infection, other autoimmune disease, pregnancy or lactation was left out. Cells are PBMCs isolated from roughly 9.2 ml of fresh blood. There were TCR beta CDR3 regions amplified from RNA transcripts. The HTBI primer set served for first-round RT-PCR of the TCR CDR3. TCRdb redid the calling of the multiplex PCR reads with MiXCR, one entry per CDR3 protein. This table holds 550,000 to 650,000 distinct CDR3 sequences, roughly 13% found once.

The sequencing input was blood. The sequence was obtained from a woman under 40 with Graves' hyperthyroidism that later progressed to Graves' ophthalmopathy. The chain links TRBV6-4 to TRBJ2-1; D gene ambiguous. Written as DNA, the CDR3 is TGTGCCAGCAGTGACTCGGTGGACAATGAGCAGTTCTTC. This encodes CASSDSVDNEQFF.